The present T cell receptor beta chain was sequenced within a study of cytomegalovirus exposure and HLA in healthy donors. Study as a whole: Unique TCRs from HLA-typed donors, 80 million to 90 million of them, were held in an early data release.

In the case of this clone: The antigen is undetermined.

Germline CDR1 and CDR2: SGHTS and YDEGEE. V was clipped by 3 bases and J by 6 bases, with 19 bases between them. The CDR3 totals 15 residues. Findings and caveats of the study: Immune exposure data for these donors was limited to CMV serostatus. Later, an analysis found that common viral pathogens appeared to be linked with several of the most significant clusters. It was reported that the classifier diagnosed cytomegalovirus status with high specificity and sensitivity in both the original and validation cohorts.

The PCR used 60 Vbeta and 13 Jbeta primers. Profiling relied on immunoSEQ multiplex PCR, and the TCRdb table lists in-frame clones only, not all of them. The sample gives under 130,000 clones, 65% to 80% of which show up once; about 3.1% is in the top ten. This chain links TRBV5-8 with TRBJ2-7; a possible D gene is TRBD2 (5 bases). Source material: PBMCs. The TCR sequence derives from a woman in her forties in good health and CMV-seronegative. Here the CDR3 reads CASSSGRAAGLEQYF. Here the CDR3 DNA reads TGTGCCAGCAGCTCCGGACGGGCCGCGGGTCTCGAGCAGTACTTC.